These 18 T cell receptor beta chains were sequenced from one sample in a study of metastatic and nonmetastatic thyroid tumors. No patient received treatment before thyroid surgery. TCRdb re-clonotyped the PCR reads through MiXCR. Of around 31,000 clones listed, roughly 15% are singletons. The sample comprised blood. The receptors stem from a male donor with papillary thyroid cancer or a benign thyroid nodule (not recorded which). Some clones in this sample may be carry-over from other donors' samples.

This clone has a count of ten or more. V and J are TRBV29-1 and TRBJ2-3; 9 bases are shared with TRBD2. CDR1 and CDR2 from the germline V gene are SQVTM and ANQGSEA. The CDR3 is 15 residues long. The ends lost 2 bases at V and 3 bases at J; junction bases unmatched: 6. The CDR3 reads CSVERAGGPTDTQYF. The DNA of the CDR3 is TGCAGCGTTGAACGGGCGGGAGGGCCGACAGATACGCAGTATTTT.

This clone has a handful of counts. One junction end disagrees with the germline gene, perhaps due to a read error. Other DNA sequences in the sample encode the same CDR3. V usage is TRBV6-1 and J usage is TRBJ2-2, with D perhaps TRBD2 (8 bases). This CDR3 comprises 14 residues. Germline assignment: CDR1 MNHNS and CDR2 SASEGT. The CDR3 nucleotides read TGTGCCACCCAGACCAGCGGGAGAACAGGGGAGCTTTTTTTT. Translation gives CATQTSGRTGELFF.

This clone was seen ten or more times. The rearrangement uses TRBV7-3 and TRBJ2-3; the D gene is possibly TRBD2 (7 bases). The CDR3 extends over 14 amino acids. Between the trimmed V and J ends, which lost 8 bases and 2 bases, there was a span of 14 bases. The germline V gene has CDR1 SGHTA and CDR2 FQGTGA. The CDR3 here is CASGGGPNTDTQYF. DNA of the CDR3: TGTGCCAGCGGGGGGGGCCCGAACACAGATACGCAGTATTTT.

This clone was seen at least ten times. This chain connects TRBV6-2 or TRBV6-3 to TRBJ2-1, with TRBD2 matching over 8 bases. The length of the CDR3 is 20 residues. Germline assignment: CDR1 MNHEY and CDR2 SVGEGT. Trimming cost V 2 bases and J 0 bases; bases outside gene matches: 15. CDR3 in amino acids: CASSYGALAGFRSSYNEQFF. The CDR3 DNA sequence: TGTGCCAGCAGTTACGGGGCCTTAGCGGGATTTAGGAGCTCCTACAATGAGCAGTTCTTC.

In this sample, this clone turned up many times. This chain joins TRBV29-1 and TRBJ2-1; D is ambiguous. The ends were cut back, 5 bases at V and 0 bases at J, with 11 bases in the middle. The CDR3 has 14 amino acids. The germline CDR1 and CDR2 sequences are SQVTM and ANQGSEA. CDR3 bases: TGCAGCGTTTACCCCCCTAGCTCCTACAATGAGCAGTTCTTC. Its protein product is CSVYPPSSYNEQFF.

By its share, this clone is medium-sized. V and J are TRBV6-1 and TRBJ1-3, with D unclear. The length of the CDR3 is 14 residues. Germline CDR1 and CDR2: MNHNS and SASEGT. Trimming stripped 4 bases from V and 0 bases from J, with 7 bases between. The CDR3 sequence is CASSGVLSGNTIYF. For the CDR3, the DNA is TGTGCCAGCAGTGGTGTACTCTCTGGAAACACCATATATTTT.

This clone was seen at least ten times. Its ends do not fully match the called genes, so a read error is possible. This chain uses TRBV7-7 with TRBJ2-2, with 9 positions matching TRBD2. Germline CDR1 reads SSHAT; CDR2 reads FNYEAQ (reference sequence). There are 17 residues in the CDR3. Written as DNA, the CDR3 is TGTGCTAGCAGCTTGGCTAGCGGGACCGACTCCACCGGGGAGCTGTTTTTT. Translated, it gives CASSLASGTDSTGELFF.

With regard to this clone: This may come from a read error, since a much larger clone is one base off. Distinct nucleotide sequences in the sample also encode this CDR3. The CDR3 nucleotides read TGCAGTGCTAGAGATGGGGAGGGTATCCCCTACGAGCAGTACTTC. Its protein product is CSARDGEGIPYEQYF. This chain uses TRBV20-1 with TRBJ2-7, with 7 bases identical to TRBD2. The CDR3 is made up of 15 amino acids. V gave up 0 bases and J gave up 2 bases; unmatched junction bases: 7. Germline values: CDR1 DFQATT, CDR2 SNEGSKA (reference sequence).

By proportion, this clone is medium-sized. The rearrangement uses TRBV6-1 and TRBJ1-6, with D possibly matching TRBD1 (6 bases). The CDR3 loop spans 15 amino acids. Trimming removed 8 bases from V and 11 bases from J, with 22 bases in between. The V gene's germline CDR1 is MNHNS and CDR2 SASEGT. DNA of the CDR3: TGTGCCAGCGGCCCCACAGGGAAGGGGATCGCACCCCTCCACTTT. Translated, it gives CASGPTGKGIAPLHF.

The table lists this clone with many counts. This chain links TRBV7-9 with TRBJ1-1; unclear D gene. The germline CDR1 and CDR2 sequences are SEHNR and FQNEAQ (reference sequence). The CDR3 is made up of 11 amino acids. Trimming removed 8 bases from V and 1 base from J, with 5 bases in between. CDR3 nucleotides: TGTGCCAGCGAGAAGAACACTGAAGCTTTCTTT. It is translated as CASEKNTEAFF. The variable domain in full, completed from reference TRBV7-9 and TRBJ1-1, reads DTGVSQNPRHKITKRGQNVTFRCDPISEHNRLYWYRQTLGQGPEFLTYFQNEAQLEKSRLLSDRFSAERPKGSFSTLEIQRTEQGDSAMYLCASEKNTEAFFGQGTRLTVV.

There are many counts of this clone. The CDR3 spells CASSEYGRGPSYEQYF. In nucleotides, the CDR3 is TGTGCCAGCAGTGAATACGGCAGGGGGCCCTCCTACGAGCAGTACTTC. The chain is built from TRBV25-1 and TRBJ2-7; 8 bases match TRBD1. Trimming took 0 bases from V and 0 from J; bases not matched to a gene: 4. The CDR3 sequence is 16 residues long. CDR1 and CDR2 (germline): MGHDK, SYGVNS.

This clone was picked up many times. The CDR3 region has the DNA TGCAGTGCTAGAGCTATTCTAACCAATGAGCAGTTCTTC. Protein: CSARAILTNEQFF. This chain uses TRBV20-1 with TRBJ2-1; D unclear. This CDR3 spans 13 amino acids. Per germline, CDR1 DFQATT and CDR2 SNEGSKA (reference sequence). Trimming took off 1 base at V and 6 bases at J, with 10 bases between the two ends.

This clone was detected many times. The chain uses TRBV7-9 and TRBJ2-7, with D perhaps matching TRBD2 (7 bases). V was clipped by 1 base and J by 4 bases, with 14 bases between them. This CDR3 region has 15 residues. CDR1 is SEHNR, CDR2 FQNEAQ, per germline (reference sequence). CDR3 loop: CASSLEGRGPYEQYF. The DNA for the CDR3 is TGTGCCAGCAGCTTAGAGGGGCGGGGGCCTTACGAGCAGTACTTC.

This clone has at least ten counts. The chain joins TRBV5-1 to TRBJ2-5; D call uncertain. Per germline, CDR1 SGHRS and CDR2 YFSETQ. V was pared by 3 bases and J by 1 base, with 7 bases between. This CDR3 is built from 13 residues. CDR3 region: CASSSGFQETQYF. The DNA of the CDR3 is TGCGCCAGCAGCTCCGGGTTCCAAGAGACCCAGTACTTC.

This clone was observed many times. The chain is built from TRBV16 and TRBJ1-1; D is uncertain. The CDR3 covers 14 residues. V dropped 3 bases and J dropped 4 bases, with 12 bases sitting between them. Germline V gene sequence: CDR1 KGHSY, CDR2 FQNENV. CDR3 amino acids: CASSQSDRGTEAFF. As DNA, the CDR3 is TGTGCCAGCAGCCAGTCAGATCGGGGCACTGAAGCTTTCTTT.

This clone was seen a few times. This chain connects TRBV6-1 to TRBJ1-3; D gene unclear. The CDR3 extends over 16 amino acids. V dropped 7 bases and J dropped 0 bases, with 16 bases sitting between them. Germline V gene data show CDR1 as MNHNS and CDR2 as SASEGT. CDR3 residues: CASNRGGGLSGNTIYF. The DNA of the CDR3 is TGTGCCAGCAATCGGGGAGGAGGGCTCTCTGGAAACACCATATATTTT.

In regard to this clone: A much larger clone lies one base from this, so it may be a read error. V and J are TRBV7-2 and TRBJ1-4; D perhaps matches TRBD1 (5 bases). Trimming removed 7 bases from V and 5 bases from J, with 14 bases in between. CDR3 length: 14 amino acids. Per germline, CDR1 SGHTA and CDR2 FQGNSA. Here the CDR3 reads CASNLRDSNEKLFF. The DNA of the CDR3 is TGTGCCAGCAACCTCCGGGACTCCAATGAAAAACTGTTTTTT.

This clone was seen many times. V usage is TRBV30 and J usage is TRBJ1-5, with D hard to call. The CDR3 spans 13 residues. With 2 bases removed from V and 3 bases from J, the gap between germline ends came to 8 bases. CDR1 is GTSNPN, CDR2 SVGIG, per germline (reference sequence). The CDR3 sequence: CAWSLQYNQPQHF. CDR3 nucleotide sequence: TGTGCCTGGAGTTTACAGTACAATCAGCCCCAGCATTTT.